A single sample is the source of the 2 T cell receptor beta chains below, sequenced in a study of T cell responses to AZD1222 COVID-19 vaccine. Clones were sequenced by immunoSEQ multiplex PCR, and TCRdb holds only the in-frame ones, with some missing. In the table there are over 150,000 clones, roughly 88% of which are singletons. The sequencing here drew on peripheral blood, taken 28 days after the second AZD1222 dose. These receptors came from an adult who received the AZD1222 COVID-19 vaccine.

The chain joins TRBV11-2 to TRBJ2-5; TRBD1 or TRBD2 may be the D gene (5 bases each). Per the germline V gene, CDR1 is SGHAT and CDR2 is FQNNGV. V lost 2 bases, J lost 1 base, and 14 bases lay in between. This CDR3 is built from 16 residues. CDR3 in amino acids: CASSLKGLGVQETQYF. The CDR3 bases are TGTGCCAGCAGCTTAAAGGGGTTGGGGGTCCAAGAGACCCAGTACTTC.

Only one count was recorded for this clone. The chain recombines TRBV7-8 with TRBJ1-2; no clear D gene. This CDR3 is built from 14 residues. Between the trimmed V and J ends, which lost 5 bases and 4 bases, there was a span of 14 bases. The V gene's germline CDR1 is SGHVS and CDR2 FQNEAQ. Here the CDR3 DNA reads TGTGCCAGCAGCCTGACGTCTGCTCCCTATGGCTACACCTTC. This codes for CASSLTSAPYGYTF.